This is a list of T cell receptor beta chains from one sample in a study of T-cell memory formation after mild COVID-19. TCRdb re-analysed the 5' RACE reads in MiXCR, keeping a single row per CDR3 protein. In the table there are about 250,000 distinct CDR3 sequences, about 16% of which are singletons. Sample: PBMCs or a T cell subset sorted from them (not recorded which). These receptors were obtained from an adult woman who had mild COVID-19 (a few samples of this study predate the infection). Cell type and time point are not known. Both conserved end residues are part of each CDR3. Clone size appears in some rows only: once, few, many, or a class for an expanded clone.

j_gene,abundance,v_gene,CDR3aa
TRBJ2-1,few,TRBV11-2,CASSLVAGNYNEQFF
TRBJ2-3,many,TRBV5-1,CASSQIPGTITLVTDTQYF
TRBJ2-3,few,TRBV7-2,CASSLASSVADTQYF
TRBJ2-1,-,TRBV4-2,CASSQGPGTSLHNEQFF
TRBJ1-2,few,TRBV6-2/TRBV6-3,CASSYGTGLLTF
TRBJ1-3,few,TRBV12-3/TRBV12-4,CASSFHGNTIYF
TRBJ2-6,few,TRBV5-1,CASSLGQSSSGANVLTF
TRBJ2-3,many,TRBV7-8,CASSPERGGTDTQYF
TRBJ2-1,-,TRBV20-1,CSARDQGYSYNEQFF
TRBJ2-7,few,TRBV20-1,CSARERGKSYEQYF
TRBJ1-1,-,TRBV3-1,CASSQGFSSFF
TRBJ2-3,-,TRBV18,CASSSPVSADTQYF
TRBJ1-2,-,TRBV29-1,CSVRDRGGYGYTF
TRBJ2-1,few,TRBV5-1,CASSQDRGAIEQFF
TRBJ2-2,-,TRBV7-2,CASSFMGIDGELFF